The present T cell receptor beta chain was sequenced within a study of blood T cell repertoires in COVID-19. Study overall: PBMCs, B-cell-depleted T cells, or T cells provided the cDNA or gDNA that made up the material.

The germline V gene has CDR1 SGHTS and CDR2 YDEGEE. Trimming took 6 bases from V and 8 from J; bases not matched to a gene: 7. This CDR3 is built from 15 residues. Repertoires were generated with immunoSEQ multiplex PCR, while TCRdb's copy carries only in-frame clones and drops some. The sample holds 150,000 to 200,000 clones; over 80% are singletons and the top ten take more than 1.5%. The clonotype originates from a woman in her 50s with acute or convalescent COVID-19. The J gene is TRBJ2-1, the V gene TRBV5-8; 14 nucleotides agree with TRBD2. The sample taken for sequencing was peripheral blood. This chain's CDR3 is CASTTGTSGSYEQFF. The CDR3 bases are TGTGCCAGCACAACCGGGACTAGCGGGAGTTATGAGCAGTTCTTC.